The clone carrying this T cell receptor beta chain was seen only once. The antigen is unknown. This sample is part of a study of cytomegalovirus exposure and HLA in healthy donors. Study results and caveats: Roughly uniform depth of sequencing across donors was assumed in presence/absence analyses. Researchers reported that a few CMV-associated chains were confirmed in vitro as CMV antigen-specific.

The germline V gene has CDR1 SGHNT and CDR2 YYREEE (reference sequence). V was cut by 1 base and J by 0 bases, with 7 bases left in between. This CDR3 has 15 amino acids. Use of 60 Vbeta and 13 Jbeta primers characterized the PCR. Profiling relied on immunoSEQ multiplex PCR, and the TCRdb table lists in-frame clones only, not all of them. The sample lists roughly 130,000 clones, about 81% occurring once. V and J are TRBV5-4 and TRBJ2-2; D is undetermined. The TCR sequence derives from a woman in her thirties or forties in good health and CMV-seropositive. The sample was PBMCs. CDR3 nucleotide sequence: TGTGCCAGCAGCTTGTACAGCTCGAACACCGGGGAGCTGTTTTTT. Protein: CASSLYSSNTGELFF.